This T cell receptor beta chain was recorded in a study of blood T cell repertoires in COVID-19. For the study at large: Researchers got acute and convalescent COVID-19 samples from the United States, Italy and Spain.

TCRdb's table, derived via immunoSEQ multiplex PCR, lists solely in-frame clones and lacks some. Here the sample spans about 130,000 clones, 84% being singletons. V was pared by 0 bases and J by 2 bases, with 1 base of the junction left unmatched. The germline CDR1 and CDR2 sequences are KGHDR and SFDVKD. The CDR3 consists of 15 residues. The origin of this receptor is a human donor in a cohort sampled during active COVID-19. The sample consisted of peripheral blood. The chain uses TRBV24-1 and TRBJ2-5; 8 positions agree with TRBD1. CDR3 sequence (DNA): TGTGCCACCAGTGATTTGACAGGGGGGCAAGAGACCCAGTACTTC. Its protein is CATSDLTGGQETQYF.